This TCR beta chain was recovered during a study of technical replicates of blood from a few donors. TCRdb's table, derived via immunoSEQ multiplex PCR, lists solely in-frame clones and lacks some. This sample has over 70,000 clones, with 80% to 95% found just once. In germline, CDR1 is SGHTS, CDR2 YDEGEE. This CDR3 has 14 amino acids. With V trimmed by 5 bases and J by 4 bases, 7 bases remained unmatched. This sequence joins TRBV5-8 and TRBJ2-7; 9 nucleotides match TRBD1. Sequencing was performed on T cells isolated from PBMCs. The clonotype was recovered from a human donor in good health. The CDR3 region is CASSSGTGTYEQYF. CDR3 nucleotides: TGTGCCAGCAGTTCCGGGACAGGGACTTACGAGCAGTACTTC. Full variable domain (remainder filled in from reference TRBV5-8 and TRBJ2-7): EAGVTQSPTHLIKTRGQQATLRCSPISGHTSVYWYQQALGLGLQFLLWYDEGEERNRGNFPPRFSGRQFPNYSSELNVNALELEDSALYLCASSSGTGTYEQYFGPGTRLTVT.